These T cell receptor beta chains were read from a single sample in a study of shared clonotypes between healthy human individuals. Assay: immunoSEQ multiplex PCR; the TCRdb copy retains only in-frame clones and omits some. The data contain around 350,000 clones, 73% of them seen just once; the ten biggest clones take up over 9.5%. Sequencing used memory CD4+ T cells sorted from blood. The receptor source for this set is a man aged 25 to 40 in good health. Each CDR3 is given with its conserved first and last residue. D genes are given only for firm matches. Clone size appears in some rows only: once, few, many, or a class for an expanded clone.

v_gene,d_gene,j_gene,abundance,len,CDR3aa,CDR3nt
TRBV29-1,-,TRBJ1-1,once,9,CSVGLGAFF,TGCAGCGTTGGTCTGGGGGCTTTCTTT
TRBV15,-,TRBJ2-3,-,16,CATSRDPTRGADTQYF,TGTGCCACCAGCAGAGATCCCACTAGGGGAGCAGATACGCAGTATTTT
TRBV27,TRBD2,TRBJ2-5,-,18,CASSLWGLATVRLETQYF,TGTGCCAGCAGTTTATGGGGACTAGCGACAGTCCGCCTGGAGACCCAGTACTTC
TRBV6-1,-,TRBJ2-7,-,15,CASSEAPRGTYEQYF,TGTGCCAGCAGTGAAGCCCCCCGGGGGACCTACGAGCAGTACTTC
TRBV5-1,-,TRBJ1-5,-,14,CASSLSGAEQPQHF,TGCGCCAGCAGCTTATCAGGGGCGGAACAGCCCCAGCATTTT
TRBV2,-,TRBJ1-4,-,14,CASSSRTTNEKLFF,TGTGCCAGCTCTTCTCGGACAACTAATGAAAAACTGTTTTTT
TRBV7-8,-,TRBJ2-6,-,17,CASSTSHPQSRANVLTF,TGTGCCAGCAGCACAAGTCACCCACAAAGTCGGGCCAACGTCCTGACTTTC
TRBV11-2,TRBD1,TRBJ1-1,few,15,CASSLLGGGGTEAFF,TGTGCCAGCAGCTTACTAGGGGGCGGGGGCACTGAAGCTTTCTTT
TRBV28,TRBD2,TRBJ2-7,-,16,CASSRPAGGGSYEQYF,TGTGCCAGCAGTCGACCGGCCGGCGGGGGCTCCTACGAGCAGTACTTC
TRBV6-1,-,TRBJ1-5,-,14,CASTGTLSNQPQHF,TGTGCCAGCACAGGGACACTTAGCAATCAGCCCCAGCATTTT
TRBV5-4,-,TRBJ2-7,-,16,CASSLVHDTRDYEQYF,TGTGCCAGCAGCTTGGTCCACGATACTAGAGATTACGAGCAGTACTTC
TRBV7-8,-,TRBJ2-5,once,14,CASSWKLAGETQYF,TGTGCCAGCAGCTGGAAACTAGCAGGAGAGACCCAGTACTTC
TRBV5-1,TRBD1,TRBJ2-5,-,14,CASSYTGGQETQYF,TGCGCCAGCAGCTATACAGGGGGCCAAGAGACCCAGTACTTC
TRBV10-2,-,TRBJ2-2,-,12,CASTAIDGELFF,TGCGCCAGCACAGCAATCGACGGGGAGCTGTTTTTT
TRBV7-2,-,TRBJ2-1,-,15,CASSLFTLNYNEQFF,TGTGCCAGCAGCTTATTTACCCTTAACTACAATGAGCAGTTCTTC
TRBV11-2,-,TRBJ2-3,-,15,CASSLDRTILDTQYF,TGTGCCAGCAGCTTAGATCGTACTATTCTAGATACGCAGTATTTT
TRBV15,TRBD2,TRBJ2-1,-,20,CATSPILLWTSGRFSNEQFF,TGTGCCACCAGCCCCATCCTACTCTGGACTAGCGGGAGGTTTTCCAATGAGCAGTTCTTC
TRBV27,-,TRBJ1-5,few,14,CASSSGDSNQPQHF,TGTGCCAGCAGTTCGGGGGATAGCAATCAGCCCCAGCATTTT
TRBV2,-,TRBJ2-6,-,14,CASSATSGANVLTF,TGTGCCAGCAGTGCGACCTCTGGGGCCAACGTCCTGACTTTC
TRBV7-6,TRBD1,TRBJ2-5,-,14,CASSQQGARETQYF,TGTGCCAGCAGCCAACAGGGGGCGCGGGAGACCCAGTACTTC
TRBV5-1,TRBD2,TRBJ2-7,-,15,CASSLKVGLVDEQYF,TGCGCCAGCAGCCTGAAGGTGGGACTAGTCGACGAGCAGTACTTC
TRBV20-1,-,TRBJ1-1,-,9,CSVRSEAFF,TGCAGTGTTAGGTCTGAAGCTTTCTTT
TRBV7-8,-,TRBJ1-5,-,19,CASSPFRVQTKHSNQPQHF,TGTGCCAGCAGCCCCTTCAGGGTTCAAACAAAACATAGCAATCAGCCCCAGCATTTT
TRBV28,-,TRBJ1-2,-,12,CASSSQIYGYTF,TGTGCCAGCAGCTCACAGATATATGGCTACACCTTC
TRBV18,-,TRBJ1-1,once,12,CASSLGQNEAFF,TGTGCCAGCTCACTCGGACAGAACGAAGCTTTCTTT
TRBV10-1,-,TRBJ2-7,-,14,CASSESLGSYEQYF,TGCGCCAGCAGTGAGTCGTTGGGTTCCTACGAGCAGTACTTC
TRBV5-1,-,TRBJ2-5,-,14,CASSPRRGGETQYF,TGCGCCAGCAGCCCCCGCCGGGGCGGAGAGACCCAGTACTTC
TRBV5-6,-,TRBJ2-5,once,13,CASSSTDQETQYF,TGTGCCAGCAGCTCTACAGACCAAGAGACCCAGTACTTC
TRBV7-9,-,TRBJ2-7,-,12,CASSFSDYEQYF,TGTGCCAGCAGCTTCTCGGACTACGAGCAGTACTTC
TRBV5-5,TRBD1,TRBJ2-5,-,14,CASSPGQSGETQYF,TGTGCCAGCAGCCCGGGACAGTCAGGGGAGACCCAGTACTTC
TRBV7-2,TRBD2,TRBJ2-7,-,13,CASSITSAGTRYF,TGTGCCAGCAGCATTACTAGCGCGGGGACGCGGTACTTC
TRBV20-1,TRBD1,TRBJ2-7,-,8,CRGDRQYF,TGCAGGGGGGACAGGCAGTACTTC
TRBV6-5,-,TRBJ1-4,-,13,CASSYSSNEKLFF,TGTGCCAGCAGTTACTCTTCGAATGAAAAACTGTTTTTT
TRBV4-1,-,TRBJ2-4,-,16,CASSQDSGNEKNIQYF,TGCGCCAGCAGCCAAGATTCAGGCAATGAGAAAAACATTCAGTACTTC
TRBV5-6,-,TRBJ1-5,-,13,CASSQGRNQPQHF,TGTGCCAGCAGCCAGGGTCGCAATCAGCCCCAGCATTTT
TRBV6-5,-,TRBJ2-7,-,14,CASSLSQGWYEQYF,TGTGCCAGCAGCCTCTCACAGGGTTGGTACGAGCAGTACTTC
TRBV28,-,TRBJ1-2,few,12,CASSLLGYGYTF,TGTGCCAGCAGTTTATTGGGTTATGGCTACACCTTC